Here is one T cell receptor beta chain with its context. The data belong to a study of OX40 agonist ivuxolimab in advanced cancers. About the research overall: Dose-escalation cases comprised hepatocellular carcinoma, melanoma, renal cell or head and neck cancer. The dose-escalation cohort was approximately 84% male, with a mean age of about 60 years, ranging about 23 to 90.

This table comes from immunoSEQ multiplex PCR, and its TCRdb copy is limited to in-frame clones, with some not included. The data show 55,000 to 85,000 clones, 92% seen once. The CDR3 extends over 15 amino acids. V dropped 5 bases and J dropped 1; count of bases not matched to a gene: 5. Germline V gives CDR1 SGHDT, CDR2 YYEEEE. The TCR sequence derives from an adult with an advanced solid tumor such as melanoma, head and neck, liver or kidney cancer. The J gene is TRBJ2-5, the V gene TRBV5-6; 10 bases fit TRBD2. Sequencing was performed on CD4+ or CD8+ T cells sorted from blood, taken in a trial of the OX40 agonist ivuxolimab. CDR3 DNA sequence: TGTGCCAGCAGTCCTAGCGGGGGACCCCAAGAGACCCAGTACTTC. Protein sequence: CASSPSGGPQETQYF.